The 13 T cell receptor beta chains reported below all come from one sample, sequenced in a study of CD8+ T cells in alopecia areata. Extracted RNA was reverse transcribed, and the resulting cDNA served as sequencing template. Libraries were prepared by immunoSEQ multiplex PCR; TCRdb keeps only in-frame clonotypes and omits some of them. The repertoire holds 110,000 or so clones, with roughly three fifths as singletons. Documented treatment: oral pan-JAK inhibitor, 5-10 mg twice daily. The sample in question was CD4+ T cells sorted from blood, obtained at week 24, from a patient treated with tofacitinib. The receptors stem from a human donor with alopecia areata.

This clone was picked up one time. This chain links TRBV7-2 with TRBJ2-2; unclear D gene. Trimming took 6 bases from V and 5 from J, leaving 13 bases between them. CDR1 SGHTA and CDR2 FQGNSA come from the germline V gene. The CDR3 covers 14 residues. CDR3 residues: CASSPGRLTGELFF. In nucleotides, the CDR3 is TGTGCCAGCAGTCCTGGACGGCTGACCGGGGAGCTGTTTTTT.

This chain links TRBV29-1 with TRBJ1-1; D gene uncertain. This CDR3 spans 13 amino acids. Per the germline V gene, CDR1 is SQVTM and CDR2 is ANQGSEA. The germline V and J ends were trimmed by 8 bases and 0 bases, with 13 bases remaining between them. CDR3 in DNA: TGCAGCTCCACTCCCGACCTGAACACTGAAGCTTTCTTT. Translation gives CSSTPDLNTEAFF. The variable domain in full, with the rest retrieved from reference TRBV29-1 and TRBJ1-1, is SAVISQKPSRDICQRGTSLTIQCQVDSQVTMMFWYRQQPGQSLTLIATANQGSEATYESGFVIDKFPISRPNLTFSTLTVSNMSPEDSSIYLCSSTPDLNTEAFFGQGTRLTVV.

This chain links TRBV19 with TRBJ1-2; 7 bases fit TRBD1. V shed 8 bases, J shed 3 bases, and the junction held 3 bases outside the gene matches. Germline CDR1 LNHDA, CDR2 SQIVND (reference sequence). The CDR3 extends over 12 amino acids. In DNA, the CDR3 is TGTGCCAGTCGGGACAGTTACTATGGCTACACCTTC. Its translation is CASRDSYYGYTF. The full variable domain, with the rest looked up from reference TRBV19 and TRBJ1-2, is DGGITQSPKYLFRKEGQNVTLSCEQNLNHDAMYWYRQDPGQGLRLIYYSQIVNDFQKGDIAEGYSVSREKKESFPLTVTSAQKNPTAFYLCASRDSYYGYTFGSGTRLTVV.

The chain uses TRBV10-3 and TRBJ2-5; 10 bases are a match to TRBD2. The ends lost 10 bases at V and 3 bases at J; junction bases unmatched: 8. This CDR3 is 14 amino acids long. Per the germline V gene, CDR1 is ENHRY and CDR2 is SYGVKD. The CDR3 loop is CATKGLAGEETQYF. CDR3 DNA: TGTGCCACCAAAGGTCTAGCGGGGGAAGAGACCCAGTACTTC.

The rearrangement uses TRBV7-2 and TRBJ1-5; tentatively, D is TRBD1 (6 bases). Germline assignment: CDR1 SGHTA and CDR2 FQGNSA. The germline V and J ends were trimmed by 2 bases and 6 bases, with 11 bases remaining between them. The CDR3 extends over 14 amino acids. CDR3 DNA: TGTGCCAGCAGCTTACTACAGGGAACTCAGCCCCAGCATTTT. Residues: CASSLLQGTQPQHF. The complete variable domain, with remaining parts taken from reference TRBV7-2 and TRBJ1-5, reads GAGVSQSPSNKVTEKGKDVELRCDPISGHTALYWYRQSLGQGLEFLIYFQGNSAPDKSGLPSDRFSAERTGGSVSTLTIQRTQQEDSAVYLCASSLLQGTQPQHFGDGTRLSIL.

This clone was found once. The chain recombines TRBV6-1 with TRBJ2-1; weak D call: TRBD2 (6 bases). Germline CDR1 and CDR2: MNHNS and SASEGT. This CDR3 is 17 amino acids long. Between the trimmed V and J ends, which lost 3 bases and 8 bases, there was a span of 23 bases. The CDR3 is CASSDQDYLVGRDEQFF. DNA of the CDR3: TGTGCCAGCAGTGATCAGGACTACCTCGTGGGTCGGGATGAGCAGTTCTTC.

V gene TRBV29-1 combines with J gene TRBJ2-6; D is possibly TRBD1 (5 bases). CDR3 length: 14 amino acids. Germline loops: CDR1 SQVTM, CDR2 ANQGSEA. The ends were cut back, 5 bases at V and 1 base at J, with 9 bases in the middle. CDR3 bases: TGCAGCGTTCACACAGGTTCTGGGGCCAACGTCCTGACTTTC. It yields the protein CSVHTGSGANVLTF.

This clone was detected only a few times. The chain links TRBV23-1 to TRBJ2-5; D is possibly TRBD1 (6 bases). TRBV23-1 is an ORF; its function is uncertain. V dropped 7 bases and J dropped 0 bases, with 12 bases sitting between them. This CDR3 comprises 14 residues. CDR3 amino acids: CASNSDSHQETQYF. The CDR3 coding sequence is TGCGCCAGCAATTCGGACAGCCACCAAGAGACCCAGTACTTC.

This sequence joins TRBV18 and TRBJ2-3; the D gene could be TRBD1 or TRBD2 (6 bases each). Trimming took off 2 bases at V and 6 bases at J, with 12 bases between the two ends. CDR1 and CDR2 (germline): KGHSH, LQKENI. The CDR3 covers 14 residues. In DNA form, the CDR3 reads TGTGCCAGCTCACCAGACGGGGGCCAGGATACGCAGTATTTT. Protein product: CASSPDGGQDTQYF. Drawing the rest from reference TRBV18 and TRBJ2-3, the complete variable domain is NAGVMQNPRHLVRRRGQEARLRCSPMKGHSHVYWYRQLPEEGLKFMVYLQKENIIDESGMPKERFSAEFPKEGPSILRIQQVVRGDSAAYFCASSPDGGQDTQYFGPGTRLTVL.

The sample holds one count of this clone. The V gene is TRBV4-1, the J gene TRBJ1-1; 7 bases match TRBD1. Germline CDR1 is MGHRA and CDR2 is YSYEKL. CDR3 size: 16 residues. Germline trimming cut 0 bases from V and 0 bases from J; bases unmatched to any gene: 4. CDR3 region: CASSQDPGQVNTEAFF. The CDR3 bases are TGCGCCAGCAGCCAAGATCCAGGACAGGTGAACACTGAAGCTTTCTTT.

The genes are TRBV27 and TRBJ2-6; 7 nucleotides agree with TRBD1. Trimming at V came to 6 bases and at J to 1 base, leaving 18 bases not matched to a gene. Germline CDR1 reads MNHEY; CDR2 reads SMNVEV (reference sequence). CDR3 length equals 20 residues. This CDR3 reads CASRLAYGTDSTSGANVLTF. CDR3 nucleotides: TGTGCCAGCAGACTTGCCTATGGGACAGACTCTACGTCTGGGGCCAACGTCCTGACTTTC.

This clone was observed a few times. The CDR3: CSADRGYTF. CDR3 coding DNA: TGCAGCGCCGACCGGGGCTACACCTTC. This chain links TRBV29-1 with TRBJ1-2; D gene ambiguous. The CDR3 is 9 residues long. Trimming pared 7 bases from V and 8 bases from J, leaving 8 bases between. Per the germline V gene, CDR1 is SQVTM and CDR2 is ANQGSEA.

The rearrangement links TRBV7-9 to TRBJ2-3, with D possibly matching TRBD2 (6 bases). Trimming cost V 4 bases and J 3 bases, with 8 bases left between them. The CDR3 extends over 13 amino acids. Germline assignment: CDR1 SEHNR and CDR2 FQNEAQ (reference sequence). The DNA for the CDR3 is TGTGCCAGCAGCTCCGGGACTACAGATACGCAGTATTTT. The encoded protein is CASSSGTTDTQYF.